The 30 T cell receptor beta chains listed next were all sequenced from one sample in a study of response to subunit inactivated influenza vaccine. MiXCR, applied by TCRdb to the RT-PCR reads, yields one record per CDR3 protein. The sample holds hundreds of thousands of distinct CDR3 sequences, 7.5% to 8.5% seen once. Sequenced material: PBMCs from blood, taken less than 30 months after vaccination. The receptor source for this set is a man aged 45-69 years who received an inactivated influenza vaccine.

The rearrangement uses TRBV15 and TRBJ2-3; a possible D gene is TRBD2 (6 bases). Germline assignment: CDR1 LNHNV and CDR2 YYDKDF (reference sequence). The CDR3 length is 12 residues. The V and J ends lost 5 bases and 4 bases respectively, with 7 bases between them. Here the CDR3 reads CATSREPDTQYF. CDR3 sequence (DNA): TGTGCCACCAGCCGGGAGCCAGATACGCAGTATTTT.

The chain combines TRBV6-5 with TRBJ1-5, with D unresolved. V lost 3 bases and J 1 base, leaving 13 bases between the germline ends. The CDR3 loop spans 16 amino acids. Germline V gene data show CDR1 as MNHEY and CDR2 as SVGAGI. CDR3 sequence: CASSYIFGESNQPQHF. The CDR3 coding sequence is TGTGCCAGCAGTTATATTTTCGGGGAAAGCAATCAGCCCCAGCATTTT.

At least ten counts were recorded for this clonotype. The chain links TRBV6-1 to TRBJ2-7; possibly TRBD2 for D (5 bases). The CDR3 covers 13 residues. V was cut by 8 bases and J by 3 bases, with 14 bases left in between. In germline, CDR1 is MNHNS, CDR2 SASEGT. CDR3: CASSRTRGYEQYF. Here the CDR3 DNA reads TGTGCCAGCTCCCGTACTAGAGGCTACGAGCAGTACTTC.

V is TRBV29-1 and J is TRBJ2-5; possible D gene TRBD2, 6 bases. V lost 4 bases, J lost 5 bases, and 11 bases lay in between. Germline V gene sequence: CDR1 SQVTM, CDR2 ANQGSEA. CDR3 size: 12 residues. Here the CDR3 DNA reads TGCAGCGTTGGGGCAGGAGGGGAGACCCAGTACTTC. Translated: CSVGAGGETQYF.

In this sample, this clonotype turned up many times. V gene TRBV4-3 combines with J gene TRBJ2-7; D call uncertain. Germline V gene sequence: CDR1 LGHNA, CDR2 YSLEER. The V and J ends lost 0 bases and 5 bases respectively, with 8 bases between them. The CDR3 contains 13 residues. The CDR3 loop is CASSQDWADEQYF. As DNA, the CDR3 is TGCGCCAGCAGCCAAGATTGGGCAGACGAGCAGTACTTC.

V gene TRBV20-1 combines with J gene TRBJ2-3; 15 positions agree with TRBD2. CDR3 size: 15 residues. Germline CDR1 is DFQATT and CDR2 is SNEGSKA (reference sequence). Trimming took 6 bases from V and 5 from J; bases not matched to a gene: 6. The CDR3 spells CSARGLAGGLDTQYF. The CDR3 DNA follows: TGCAGTGCCCGAGGACTAGCGGGGGGGCTAGATACGCAGTATTTT.

This chain links TRBV5-1 with TRBJ2-3, with a tentative D call TRBD2 (6 bases). Trimming removed 7 bases at V and 1 base at J, with 16 bases between. CDR3 size: 15 residues. Germline V CDR1 and CDR2: SGHRS, YFSETQ. CDR3: CASSNWGDGTDTQYF. The CDR3 DNA follows: TGCGCCAGCTCCAACTGGGGGGACGGCACAGATACGCAGTATTTT.

This clonotype was detected many times. This rearrangement joins TRBV9 to TRBJ2-3; 11 nucleotides match TRBD2. CDR1 SGDLS and CDR2 YYNGEE come from the germline V gene. The length of the CDR3 is 15 residues. The V gene end was trimmed by 3 bases and the J gene end by 2 bases; junction bases not matched to a gene: 2. CDR3 bases: TGTGCCAGCAGCGCGGGACTAGCGGACACAGATACGCAGTATTTT. Translated: CASSAGLADTDTQYF.

In this sample, this clonotype turned up many times. This sequence joins TRBV28 and TRBJ2-2; perhaps D is TRBD1 or TRBD2 (5 bases each). CDR3 size: 15 residues. Deletions cut 6 bases from V and 8 bases from J, with 19 bases between. The germline V gene encodes CDR1 MDHEN and CDR2 SYDVKM. The DNA for the CDR3 is TGTGCCAGCAGGGAGACTGGGACGGAATGGGGGGAGCTGTTTTTT. Residues: CASRETGTEWGELFF.

This clonotype has only a few counts. This sequence joins TRBV4-3 and TRBJ1-5; D ambiguous. The length of the CDR3 is 14 residues. Trimming took off 0 bases at V and 6 bases at J, with 9 bases between the two ends. Per the germline V gene, CDR1 is LGHNA and CDR2 is YSLEER. CDR3 sequence reads: CASSQDMGGQPQHF. For the CDR3, the DNA is TGCGCCAGCAGCCAAGATATGGGAGGTCAGCCCCAGCATTTT.

This clonotype came up a few times. The CDR3 spells CASTMTGGYTEAFF. The CDR3 nucleotides are TGTGCCAGCACCATGACAGGGGGTTACACTGAAGCTTTCTTT. The rearrangement uses TRBV12-3 or TRBV12-4 and TRBJ1-1; the match to TRBD1 covers 9 bases. Trimming cost V 7 bases and J 3 bases; bases outside gene matches: 6. CDR3 size: 14 residues.

The table lists this clonotype with many counts. This chain uses TRBV4-2 with TRBJ2-1; maybe TRBD1 (5 bases). The CDR3 length is 15 residues. With 0 bases removed from V and 5 bases from J, the gap between germline ends came to 11 bases. The germline V gene encodes CDR1 LGHNA and CDR2 YNFKEQ. In DNA, the CDR3 is TGTGCCAGCAGCCAAGAAGGCAGGGAAAACAATGAGCAGTTCTTC. It is translated as CASSQEGRENNEQFF.

This clonotype was seen ten or more times. This chain joins TRBV4-3 and TRBJ2-1, with 11 positions matching TRBD2. Germline V gene sequence: CDR1 LGHNA, CDR2 YSLEER. The CDR3 is made up of 15 amino acids. V trimming: 4 bases; J trimming: 4 bases; junction bases outside the gene matches: 3. DNA of the CDR3: TGCGCCAGCAGCCGAGCTAGCGGGGGGTACAATGAGCAGTTCTTC. Translated: CASSRASGGYNEQFF.

This clonotype has more than one count but fewer than ten. The rearrangement joins TRBV28 to TRBJ1-3; D may be TRBD1 (6 bases). Germline CDR1 reads MDHEN; CDR2 reads SYDVKM. The CDR3 is 17 amino acids. Trimming removed 7 bases at V and 2 bases at J, with 21 bases between. The CDR3 is CASKTLPGQKAGNTIYF. CDR3 nucleotide sequence: TGTGCCAGCAAAACACTTCCGGGACAAAAGGCTGGAAACACCATATATTTT.

The table lists this clonotype with many counts. V gene TRBV4-3 combines with J gene TRBJ2-3, with 9 bases fitting TRBD1. From germline, CDR1 is LGHNA and CDR2 YSLEER. This CDR3 comprises 19 residues. V was pared by 3 bases and J by 0 bases, with 13 bases of the junction left unmatched. The CDR3 spells CASSQAGTGYFFSTDTQYF. The DNA of the CDR3 is TGCGCCAGCAGCCAGGCGGGGACAGGGTACTTCTTTAGCACAGATACGCAGTATTTT.

The chain joins TRBV7-9 to TRBJ2-5; a possible D gene is TRBD2 (7 bases). V was trimmed by 5 bases and J by 2 bases, leaving 15 bases between them. The CDR3 sequence is 15 residues long. Germline values: CDR1 SEHNR, CDR2 FQNEAQ (reference sequence). CDR3 region: CASSPGGARQETQYF. The CDR3 nucleotides read TGTGCCAGCAGCCCTGGGGGGGCCCGGCAAGAGACCCAGTACTTC.

This clonotype was seen repeatedly, ten times or more. The CDR3 DNA follows: TGCGCCAGCAGCCAAGCAGGGTCCTATGGCTACACCTTC. Its protein is CASSQAGSYGYTF. The J gene is TRBJ1-2, the V gene TRBV4-3; D perhaps matches TRBD1 (5 bases). The CDR3 is 13 residues long. CDR1 LGHNA and CDR2 YSLEER come from the germline V gene. V lost 1 base and J lost 4, with 7 bases in between.

V gene TRBV5-5 combines with J gene TRBJ1-1; D gene ambiguous. CDR3 length: 12 amino acids. Between the trimmed V and J ends, which lost 4 bases and 10 bases, there was a span of 14 bases. CDR1 and CDR2 (germline): SGHKS, YYEKEE (reference sequence). The CDR3 DNA follows: TGTGCCAGCAGCCCGGGCCTCCTCGGAGCTTTCTTT. This translates into CASSPGLLGAFF.

There are many counts of this clonotype. The chain recombines TRBV10-3 with TRBJ1-3; no reliable D call. Germline-derived CDR1 and CDR2 are ENHRY and SYGVKD. V lost 4 bases and J 0 bases, leaving 10 bases between the germline ends. The CDR3 covers 15 residues. CDR3 sequence: CAISAGRASGNTIYF. The CDR3 DNA follows: TGTGCCATCAGTGCCGGGAGGGCCTCTGGAAACACCATATATTTT.

This chain joins TRBV5-1 and TRBJ2-1; 9 bases map to TRBD2. V trimming: 2 bases; J trimming: 7 bases; junction bases outside the gene matches: 7. Germline V gene sequence: CDR1 SGHRS, CDR2 YFSETQ. The CDR3 covers 15 residues. In DNA, the CDR3 is TGCGCCAGCAGCTTTAGTAGCGGGAGTGGGAATGAGCAGTTCTTC. The encoded protein is CASSFSSGSGNEQFF.

The chain recombines TRBV5-1 with TRBJ2-6; no definite D call. Germline values: CDR1 SGHRS, CDR2 YFSETQ. The CDR3 loop spans 14 amino acids. V lost 4 bases and J lost 4, with 9 bases in between. The CDR3 region is CASSAALGANVLTF. The CDR3 nucleotides read TGCGCCAGCAGCGCCGCTCTGGGGGCCAACGTCCTGACTTTC. The variable domain in full, completed from reference TRBV5-1 and TRBJ2-6, reads KAGVTQTPRYLIKTRGQQVTLSCSPISGHRSVSWYQQTPGQGLQFLFEYFSETQRNKGNFPGRFSGRQFSNSRSEMNVSTLELGDSALYLCASSAALGANVLTFGAGSRLTVL.

This rearrangement joins TRBV24-1 to TRBJ2-3; D ambiguous. Trimming stripped 3 bases from V and 0 bases from J, with 15 bases between. Germline CDR1 reads KGHDR; CDR2 reads SFDVKD. CDR3 length: 17 residues. The CDR3 DNA is TGTGCCACCAGTGATCCGAGTGGGGTATCTAGCACAGATACGCAGTATTTT. This encodes CATSDPSGVSSTDTQYF.

This clonotype was seen many times. CDR3 DNA sequence: TGTGCCAGCACCTTGAACACGAATCGGGGGAAATACAATGAGCAGTTCTTC. This translates into CASTLNTNRGKYNEQFF. V usage is TRBV11-2 and J usage is TRBJ2-1; D is possibly TRBD2 (6 bases). V lost 7 bases, J lost 4 bases, and 23 bases lay in between. This CDR3 spans 17 amino acids. Looked up from germline, CDR1 is SGHAT and CDR2 is FQNNGV.

This clonotype was seen repeatedly, ten times or more. The V gene is TRBV20-1, the J gene TRBJ2-7; TRBD2 agrees at 7 bases. Germline V gene data show CDR1 as DFQATT and CDR2 as SNEGSKA (reference sequence). Trimming took 0 bases from V and 3 from J; bases not matched to a gene: 2. The CDR3 contains 13 residues. DNA of the CDR3: TGCAGTGCTAGAGAGACTAGCAGCTACGAGCAGTACTTC. Translating it yields CSARETSSYEQYF.

This clonotype was counted ten times or more. The chain recombines TRBV7-8 with TRBJ2-5, with D maybe TRBD1 (6 bases). The CDR3 is made up of 15 amino acids. Germline CDR1 SGHVS, CDR2 FQNEAQ. Trimming removed 3 bases at V and 0 bases at J, with 11 bases between. Written as DNA, the CDR3 is TGTGCCAGCAGCTTCTATAACAGGGACCAAGAGACCCAGTACTTC. Encoded protein: CASSFYNRDQETQYF.

A few counts support this clonotype. J is TRBJ2-1 and V is TRBV19; no firm D call. Between the trimmed V and J ends, which lost 0 bases and 4 bases, there was a span of 13 bases. The CDR3 has 16 residues. Looked up from germline, CDR1 is LNHDA and CDR2 is SQIVND (reference sequence). The CDR3 coding sequence is TGTGCCAGTAGTATAGACGGCGATCCATTTTACAATGAGCAGTTCTTC. Protein sequence: CASSIDGDPFYNEQFF.

The V gene is TRBV30, the J gene TRBJ2-7, with D hard to call. V was clipped by 3 bases and J by 0 bases, with 9 bases between them. This CDR3 is built from 13 residues. Germline CDR1 is GTSNPN and CDR2 is SVGIG (reference sequence). CDR3 protein: CAWSVGGSYEQYF. In DNA, the CDR3 is TGTGCCTGGAGCGTGGGCGGCTCCTACGAGCAGTACTTC.

This clonotype was observed many times. The V gene is TRBV29-1, the J gene TRBJ1-1; tentative D call: TRBD1 (5 bases). Germline V gene lookup returns CDR1 SQVTM and CDR2 ANQGSEA. The length of the CDR3 is 12 residues. V lost 5 bases, J lost 0 bases, and 7 bases lay in between. As DNA, the CDR3 is TGCAGCGTTCAGGGAATGAACACTGAAGCTTTCTTT. This translates into CSVQGMNTEAFF.

This clonotype has a handful of counts. The J gene is TRBJ2-6, the V gene TRBV12-3 or TRBV12-4; 12 nucleotides align to TRBD2. The CDR3 runs 18 residues. J was trimmed by 2 bases and V by 2 bases; bases with no gene match: 4. In nucleotides, the CDR3 is TGTGCCAGCAGTTTAATGCTAGCGGGAGGGCCTGGGGCCAACGTCCTGACTTTC. Translated, it gives CASSLMLAGGPGANVLTF.

This clonotype was seen at least ten times. This chain uses TRBV20-1 with TRBJ2-2; D is unclear. Germline CDR1 and CDR2: DFQATT and SNEGSKA (reference sequence). The V end lost 2 bases, the J end lost 4 bases, and 8 bases lay between the germline ends. CDR3 length: 13 residues. The CDR3 DNA follows: TGCAGTGCTAGAAGCACACTCACCGGGGAGCTGTTTTTT. It is translated as CSARSTLTGELFF.